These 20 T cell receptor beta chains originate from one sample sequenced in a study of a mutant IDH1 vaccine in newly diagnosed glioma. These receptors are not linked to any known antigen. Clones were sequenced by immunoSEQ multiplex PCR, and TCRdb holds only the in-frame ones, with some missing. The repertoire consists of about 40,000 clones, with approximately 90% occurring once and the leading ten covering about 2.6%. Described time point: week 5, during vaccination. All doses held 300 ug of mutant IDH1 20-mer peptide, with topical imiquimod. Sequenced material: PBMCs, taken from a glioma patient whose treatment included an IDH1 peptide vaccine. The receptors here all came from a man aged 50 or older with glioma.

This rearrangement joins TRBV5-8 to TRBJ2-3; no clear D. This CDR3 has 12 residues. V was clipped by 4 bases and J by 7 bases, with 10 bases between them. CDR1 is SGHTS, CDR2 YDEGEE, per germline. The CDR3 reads CASSQRQNTQYF. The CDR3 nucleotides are TGTGCCAGCAGCCAAAGGCAAAATACGCAGTATTTT. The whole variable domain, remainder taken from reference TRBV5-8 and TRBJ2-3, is EAGVTQSPTHLIKTRGQQATLRCSPISGHTSVYWYQQALGLGLQFLLWYDEGEERNRGNFPPRFSGRQFPNYSSELNVNALELEDSALYLCASSQRQNTQYFGPGTRLTVL.

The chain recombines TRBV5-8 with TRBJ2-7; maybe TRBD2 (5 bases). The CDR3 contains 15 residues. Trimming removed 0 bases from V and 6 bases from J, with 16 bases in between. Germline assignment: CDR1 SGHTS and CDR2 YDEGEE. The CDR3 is CASSLVAGPRGEQYF. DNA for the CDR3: TGTGCCAGCAGCTTGGTAGCAGGTCCACGGGGCGAGCAGTACTTC. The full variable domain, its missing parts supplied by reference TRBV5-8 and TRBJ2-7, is EAGVTQSPTHLIKTRGQQATLRCSPISGHTSVYWYQQALGLGLQFLLWYDEGEERNRGNFPPRFSGRQFPNYSSELNVNALELEDSALYLCASSLVAGPRGEQYFGPGTRLTVT.

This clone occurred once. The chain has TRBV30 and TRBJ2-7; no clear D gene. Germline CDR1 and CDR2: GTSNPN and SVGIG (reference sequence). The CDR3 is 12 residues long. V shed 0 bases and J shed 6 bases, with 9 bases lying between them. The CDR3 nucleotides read TGTGCCTGGAGTGTACAAGGCCCCGAGCAGTACTTC. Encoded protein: CAWSVQGPEQYF.

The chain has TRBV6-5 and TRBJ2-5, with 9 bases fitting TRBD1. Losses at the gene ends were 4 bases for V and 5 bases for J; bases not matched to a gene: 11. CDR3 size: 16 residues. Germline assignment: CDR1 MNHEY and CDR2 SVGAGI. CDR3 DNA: TGTGCCAGCAGTTCCCCAAAGGGACAGGGAACGGAGACCCAGTACTTC. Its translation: CASSSPKGQGTETQYF.

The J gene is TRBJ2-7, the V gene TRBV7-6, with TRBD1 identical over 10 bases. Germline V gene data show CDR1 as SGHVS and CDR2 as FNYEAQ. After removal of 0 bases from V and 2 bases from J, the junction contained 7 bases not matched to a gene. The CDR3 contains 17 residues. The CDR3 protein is CASSLAGGGQGAYEQYF. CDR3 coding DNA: TGTGCCAGCAGCTTAGCGGGGGGCGGACAGGGGGCCTACGAGCAGTACTTC.

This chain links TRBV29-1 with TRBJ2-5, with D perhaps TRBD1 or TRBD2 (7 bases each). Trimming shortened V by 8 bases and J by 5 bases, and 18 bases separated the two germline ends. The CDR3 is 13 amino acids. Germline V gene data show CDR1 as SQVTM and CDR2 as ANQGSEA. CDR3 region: CSLGGGYGETQYF. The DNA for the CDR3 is TGCAGCCTGGGAGGGGGCTATGGGGAGACCCAGTACTTC.

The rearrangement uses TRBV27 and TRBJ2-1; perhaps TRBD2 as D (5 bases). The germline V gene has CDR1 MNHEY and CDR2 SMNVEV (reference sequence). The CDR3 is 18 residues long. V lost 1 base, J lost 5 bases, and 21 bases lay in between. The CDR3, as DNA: TGTGCCAGCAGTTTATACCTTATCGAGGGTCTCCGCAACAATGAGCAGTTCTTC. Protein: CASSLYLIEGLRNNEQFF.

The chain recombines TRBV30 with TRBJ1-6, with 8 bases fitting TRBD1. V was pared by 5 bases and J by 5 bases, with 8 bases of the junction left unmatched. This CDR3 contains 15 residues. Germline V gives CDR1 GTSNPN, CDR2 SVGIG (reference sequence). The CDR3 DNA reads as TGTGCCTGGTGTTCGAGGACAGGGAATAATTCACCCCTCCACTTT. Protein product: CAWCSRTGNNSPLHF.

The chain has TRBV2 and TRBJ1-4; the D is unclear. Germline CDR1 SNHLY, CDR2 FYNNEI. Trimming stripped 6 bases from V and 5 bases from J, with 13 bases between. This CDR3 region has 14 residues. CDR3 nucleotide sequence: TGTGCCAGCAGCACCAGGCACCCGAATGAAAAACTGTTTTTT. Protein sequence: CASSTRHPNEKLFF.

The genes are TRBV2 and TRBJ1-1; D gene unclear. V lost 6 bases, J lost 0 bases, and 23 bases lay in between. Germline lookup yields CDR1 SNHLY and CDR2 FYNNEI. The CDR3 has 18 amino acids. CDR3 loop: CASSLKLRWIKMNTEAFF. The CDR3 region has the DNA TGTGCCAGCAGCCTTAAACTGAGGTGGATCAAAATGAACACTGAAGCTTTCTTT.

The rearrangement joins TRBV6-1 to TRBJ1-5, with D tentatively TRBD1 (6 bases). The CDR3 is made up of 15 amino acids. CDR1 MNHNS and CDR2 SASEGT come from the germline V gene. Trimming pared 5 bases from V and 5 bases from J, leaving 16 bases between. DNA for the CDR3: TGTGCCAGCAGTAATCCCGACAGGAATGATCAGCCCCAGCATTTT. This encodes CASSNPDRNDQPQHF.

The CDR3 sequence: CASSLGGGINTGELFF. The CDR3, as DNA: TGCGCCAGCAGCCTCGGGGGAGGGATAAACACCGGGGAGCTGTTTTTT. The J gene is TRBJ2-2, the V gene TRBV4-3; 7 nucleotides match TRBD2. Germline CDR1 LGHNA, CDR2 YSLEER. J lost 2 bases, V lost 4 bases, and 7 bases had no gene match. CDR3 length equals 16 residues.

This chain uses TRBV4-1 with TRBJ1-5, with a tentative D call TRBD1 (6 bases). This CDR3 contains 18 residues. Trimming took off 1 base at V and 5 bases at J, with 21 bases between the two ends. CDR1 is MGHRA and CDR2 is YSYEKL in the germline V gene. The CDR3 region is CASSQGGLKGRGYQPQHF. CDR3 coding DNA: TGCGCCAGCAGCCAAGGGGGGCTAAAGGGGCGGGGGTATCAGCCCCAGCATTTT.

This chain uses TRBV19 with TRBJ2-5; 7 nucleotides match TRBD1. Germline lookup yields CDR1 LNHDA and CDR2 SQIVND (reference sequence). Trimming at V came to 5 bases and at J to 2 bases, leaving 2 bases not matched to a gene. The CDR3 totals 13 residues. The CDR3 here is CASSSGQQETQYF. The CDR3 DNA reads TGTGCCAGTAGTTCGGGACAGCAAGAGACCCAGTACTTC.

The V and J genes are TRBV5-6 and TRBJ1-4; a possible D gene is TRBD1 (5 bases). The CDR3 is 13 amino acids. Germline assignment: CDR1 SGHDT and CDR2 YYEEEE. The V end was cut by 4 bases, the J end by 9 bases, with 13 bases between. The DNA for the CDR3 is TGTGCCAGCAGCGGGGCAGGGCGACAAAAACTGTTTTTT. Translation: CASSGAGRQKLFF.

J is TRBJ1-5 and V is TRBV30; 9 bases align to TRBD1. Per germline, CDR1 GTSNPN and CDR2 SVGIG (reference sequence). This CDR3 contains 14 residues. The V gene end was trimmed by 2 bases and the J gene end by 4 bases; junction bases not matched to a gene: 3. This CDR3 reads CAWSTGQGNQPQHF. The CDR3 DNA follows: TGTGCCTGGAGTACAGGACAGGGGAATCAGCCCCAGCATTTT.

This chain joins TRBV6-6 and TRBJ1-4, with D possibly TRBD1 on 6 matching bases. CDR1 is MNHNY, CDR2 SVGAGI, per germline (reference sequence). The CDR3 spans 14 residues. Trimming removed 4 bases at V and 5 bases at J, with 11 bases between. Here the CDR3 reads CASSLTGLNEKLFF. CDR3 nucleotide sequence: TGTGCCAGCAGTTTGACAGGTCTGAATGAAAAACTGTTTTTT.

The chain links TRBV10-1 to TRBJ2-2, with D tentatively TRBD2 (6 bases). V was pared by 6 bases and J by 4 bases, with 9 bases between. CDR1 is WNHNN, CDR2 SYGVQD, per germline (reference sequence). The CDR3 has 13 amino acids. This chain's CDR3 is CASRSGSTGELFF. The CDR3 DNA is TGCGCCAGCAGGTCCGGGAGCACCGGGGAGCTGTTTTTT.

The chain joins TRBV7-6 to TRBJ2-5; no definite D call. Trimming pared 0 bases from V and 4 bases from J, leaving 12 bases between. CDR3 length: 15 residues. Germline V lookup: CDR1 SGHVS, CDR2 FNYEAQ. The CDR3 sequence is CASSLAPGLGETQYF. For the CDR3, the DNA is TGTGCCAGCAGCTTAGCCCCGGGCTTGGGAGAGACCCAGTACTTC.

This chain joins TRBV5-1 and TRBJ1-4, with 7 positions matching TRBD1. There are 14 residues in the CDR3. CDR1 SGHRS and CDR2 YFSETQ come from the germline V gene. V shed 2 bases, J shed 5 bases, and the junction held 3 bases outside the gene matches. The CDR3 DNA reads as TGCGCCAGCAGCTTAGTCAGGGGGAATGAAAAACTGTTTTTT. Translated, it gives CASSLVRGNEKLFF.